The rows below give T cell receptor beta chains drawn from one sample of a study of T cells in narcolepsy. Method: immunoSEQ multiplex PCR; TCRdb's copy keeps in-frame clones and lacks some. The table includes roughly 16,000 clones, 85% detected once. Sequencing was done on a sample of memory (CD45RA-) CD4+ T cells from blood. The receptors stem from a human donor in good health. CDR3s include the opening cysteine and the closing phenylalanine or tryptophan. The D gene is left open where the match is weak. Clone sizes are given selectively: once, few, many, or a class where the clone is expanded.

clone size	V gene	J gene	D gene	CDR3 protein	CDR3 DNA
once	TRBV6-1	TRBJ1-2	TRBD1	CASSPTGRYGYTF	TGTGCCAGCAGCCCGACAGGGAGGTATGGCTACACCTTC
NA	TRBV7-6	TRBJ2-1	NA	CASSLGVGPLDEQFF	TGTGCCAGCAGCTTAGGGGTGGGGCCCCTCGATGAGCAGTTCTTC
once	TRBV6-6	TRBJ2-1	TRBD2	CASSWGTSGYNEQFF	TGTGCCAGCAGCTGGGGGACTAGCGGATACAATGAGCAGTTCTTC
NA	TRBV2	TRBJ1-1	NA	CASRRDSQGEAFF	TGTGCCAGCAGGCGAGATTCCCAGGGTGAAGCTTTCTTT
NA	TRBV5-1	TRBJ2-2	TRBD1	CASSLLTGQNTGELFF	TGCGCCAGCAGCTTGCTGACAGGGCAGAACACCGGGGAGCTGTTTTTT
NA	TRBV6-6	TRBJ1-1	NA	CASSPPQGLTEAFF	TGTGCCAGCAGCCCCCCCCAGGGGTTGACTGAAGCTTTCTTT
NA	TRBV27	TRBJ2-3	TRBD1	CASSEQGVTVTDTQYF	TGTGCCAGCAGTGAACAGGGGGTCACCGTCACAGATACGCAGTATTTT
NA	TRBV6-1	TRBJ1-5	TRBD1	CASSSGGGGNQPQHF	TGTGCCAGCAGTAGTGGAGGGGGCGGCAATCAGCCCCAGCATTTT
NA	TRBV30	TRBJ2-3	NA	CAWSEFTDTQYF	TGTGCCTGGAGTGAGTTCACAGATACGCAGTATTTT
NA	TRBV6-5	TRBJ1-2	TRBD1	CASTQGEREGYTF	TGTGCCAGCACTCAGGGGGAGAGGGAGGGCTACACCTTC
NA	TRBV7-9	TRBJ1-2	TRBD1	CASSDQGGSIYGYTF	TGTGCCAGCAGCGACCAAGGGGGCTCAATCTATGGCTACACCTTC
NA	TRBV6-1	TRBJ1-3	TRBD1	CASRTGGVAGNTIYF	TGTGCCAGCAGGACAGGGGGTGTTGCTGGAAACACCATATATTTT
NA	TRBV7-6	TRBJ1-3	NA	CASSLGEGNTIYF	TGTGCCAGCAGCTTAGGAGAGGGAAACACCATATATTTT
NA	TRBV4-3	TRBJ2-2	NA	CASSQDMTPGELFF	TGCGCCAGCAGCCAAGATATGACCCCCGGGGAGCTGTTTTTT
NA	TRBV5-1	TRBJ2-5	TRBD2	CASSSRGGETQYF	TGCGCCAGCAGCTCTCGGGGGGGGGAGACCCAGTACTTC
NA	TRBV12-5	TRBJ1-4	NA	CASGFGGIEEKLFF	TGTGCTAGTGGTTTTGGGGGAATAGAGGAAAAACTGTTTTTT
NA	TRBV5-1	TRBJ2-7	NA	CASSPLDSHSYEQYF	TGCGCCAGCAGTCCGCTGGACAGCCATTCCTACGAGCAGTACTTC